Listed here is a single TCR beta chain. What it recognizes is unknown. The CDR3 runs to 12 residues. Per the germline V gene, CDR1 is SQVTM and CDR2 is ANQGSEA. V was shortened by 2 bases and J by 1 base, with 5 bases between the two germline ends. Assay: immunoSEQ multiplex PCR; the TCRdb copy retains only in-frame clones and omits some. Of roughly 150,000 clones detected, roughly nine tenths appear once; the ten largest clones hold roughly 1.2%. The data belong to a study of T cell responses to AZD1222 COVID-19 vaccine. Whole-study findings and limits: Sampling that yielded the repertoires occurred only after the peak T cell response. Spike was spanned by vaccine-associated CD4 TCRs, with dominance at 160-218 and 743-854.

The J gene is TRBJ1-1, the V gene TRBV29-1, with D unclear. The sequence was obtained from an adult who received the AZD1222 COVID-19 vaccine. The starting material was peripheral blood, obtained 28 days after the second AZD1222 dose. The CDR3 DNA reads as TGCAGCGTTGAATTGGGGAACACTGAAGCTTTCTTT. Translation: CSVELGNTEAFF.